The 29 T cell receptor beta chains given below trace back to one sample, sequenced in a study of response to subunit inactivated influenza vaccine. Each CDR3 protein is one row after TCRdb ran MiXCR on the RT-PCR reads. The table records about 540,000 distinct CDR3 sequences, roughly 25% of them present only once. These sequences were also reported in another study, on T cells expressing NK-cell markers. As reported in that work: cDNA encoding TCR beta was synthesized via 5'RACE template switching incorporating UMIs.

The sample consisted of CD4+ T cells sorted from PBMCs, taken 11 to 12 days after vaccination. These TCRs come from a man aged 45-65 years who received an inactivated influenza vaccine.

This chain uses TRBV4-2 with TRBJ2-3, with D possibly matching TRBD2 (7 bases). Trimming cost V 1 base and J 4 bases, with 18 bases left between them. CDR1 is LGHNA and CDR2 is YNFKEQ in the germline V gene. The length of the CDR3 is 17 residues. This CDR3 is CASSQVGNRAGADTQYF. The DNA of the CDR3 is TGTGCCAGCAGCCAAGTGGGTAACAGGGCGGGGGCAGATACGCAGTATTTT.

The V and J genes are TRBV4-2 and TRBJ1-2; 9 bases agree with TRBD1. The V segment lost 4 bases and the J segment 5 bases; nucleotides outside the gene matches: 8. This CDR3 is 15 amino acids long. Germline values: CDR1 LGHNA, CDR2 YNFKEQ. CDR3 loop: CASSLRSTGGYGYTF. The CDR3 DNA sequence: TGTGCCAGCAGCCTCCGCTCGACAGGGGGTTATGGCTACACCTTC.

V gene TRBV5-1 combines with J gene TRBJ2-2; TRBD1 agrees at 7 bases. CDR1 SGHRS and CDR2 YFSETQ come from the germline V gene. After removal of 6 bases from V and 5 bases from J, the junction contained 7 bases not matched to a gene. This CDR3 is built from 14 residues. The CDR3 bases are TGCGCCAGCAACGGGGACAGTTATACCGGGGAGCTGTTTTTT. Its translation is CASNGDSYTGELFF. Full variable domain (outside the CDR3, taken from reference TRBV5-1 and TRBJ2-2): KAGVTQTPRYLIKTRGQQVTLSCSPISGHRSVSWYQQTPGQGLQFLFEYFSETQRNKGNFPGRFSGRQFSNSRSEMNVSTLELGDSALYLCASNGDSYTGELFFGEGSRLTVL.

CDR3: CASSLADGPEQYF. The CDR3 DNA reads TGCGCCAGCAGCTTGGCCGACGGACCCGAGCAGTACTTC. The chain employs TRBV5-1 and TRBJ2-7; no reliable D call. V was clipped by 0 bases and J by 6 bases, with 10 bases between them. The CDR3 is 13 amino acids. From germline, CDR1 is SGHRS and CDR2 YFSETQ.

The chain is built from TRBV28 and TRBJ2-7, with 9 bases lining up with TRBD1. Looked up from germline, CDR1 is MDHEN and CDR2 is SYDVKM. The CDR3 runs to 15 residues. The V segment lost 7 bases and the J segment 1 base; nucleotides outside the gene matches: 8. The CDR3 DNA is TGTGCCAGCAATCCACCGGGACAGGGTTCCTACGAGCAGTACTTC. Amino acid sequence: CASNPPGQGSYEQYF.

The sample holds a few counts of this clonotype. V gene TRBV5-1 combines with J gene TRBJ1-5; D unclear. The V and J ends lost 0 bases and 3 bases respectively, with 7 bases between them. This CDR3 region has 14 residues. Germline loops: CDR1 SGHRS, CDR2 YFSETQ. As DNA, the CDR3 is TGCGCCAGCAGCTTGGATAACACCAATCAGCCCCAGCATTTT. Amino acid sequence: CASSLDNTNQPQHF.

This clonotype was counted many times. The chain has TRBV2 and TRBJ2-7; 13 nucleotides align to TRBD2. J lost 4 bases, V lost 5 bases, and 8 bases had no gene match. This CDR3 is 16 amino acids long. CDR1 is SNHLY, CDR2 FYNNEI, per germline. CDR3 DNA: TGTGCCAGCAGTAAAGGGACTAGCGGGATGAGGTACGAGCAGTACTTC. Its translation: CASSKGTSGMRYEQYF.

This clonotype occurred a few times. V and J are TRBV20-1 and TRBJ2-3, with 9 bases that match TRBD1. The CDR3 consists of 16 residues. Germline-derived CDR1 and CDR2 are DFQATT and SNEGSKA (reference sequence). V was clipped by 6 bases and J by 4 bases; unmatched bases: 14. This CDR3 reads CSAARPQGAKADTQYF. CDR3 nucleotide sequence: TGCAGTGCCGCCCGCCCACAGGGGGCGAAGGCAGATACGCAGTATTTT.

This chain links TRBV20-1 with TRBJ1-4; 8 bases fit TRBD1. Germline V CDR1 and CDR2: DFQATT, SNEGSKA (reference sequence). This CDR3 is built from 14 residues. V was pared by 1 base and J by 10 bases, with 8 bases of the junction left unmatched. Here the CDR3 reads CSARAPDREGKLFF. CDR3 bases: TGCAGTGCTAGAGCTCCGGACAGGGAGGGAAAACTGTTTTTT.

V and J are TRBV30 and TRBJ2-7, with D possibly TRBD2 on 6 matching bases. The CDR3 is 14 amino acids. Germline V gives CDR1 GTSNPN, CDR2 SVGIG (reference sequence). The V end lost 0 bases, the J end lost 3 bases, and 12 bases lay between the germline ends. The DNA of the CDR3 is TGTGCCTGGAGTGTATCTGGGGGGATCTACGAGCAGTACTTC. As protein: CAWSVSGGIYEQYF.

There are a few counts of this clonotype. The rearrangement links TRBV3-1 to TRBJ2-1; no clear D gene. This CDR3 spans 20 amino acids. V shed 1 base and J shed 1 base, with 23 bases lying between them. Per the germline V gene, CDR1 is LGHDT and CDR2 is YNNKEL (reference sequence). The CDR3 reads CASSQGEWRLPRGSYNEQFF. CDR3 DNA sequence: TGTGCCAGCAGCCAAGGGGAATGGCGCTTGCCGCGTGGATCCTACAATGAGCAGTTCTTC.

This CDR3 reads CASSERRGAEAFF. For the CDR3, the DNA is TGCGCCAGCAGTGAGCGACGTGGGGCTGAAGCTTTCTTT. The rearrangement links TRBV5-1 to TRBJ1-1; D gene ambiguous. CDR3 length: 13 amino acids. The V end lost 5 bases, the J end lost 6 bases, and 14 bases lay between the germline ends. Germline CDR1 and CDR2: SGHRS and YFSETQ.

This clonotype was detected a few times. The chain has TRBV6-1 and TRBJ1-5; possibly TRBD1 for D (6 bases). Germline assignment: CDR1 MNHNS and CDR2 SASEGT. The CDR3 is 14 amino acids. Trimming removed 5 bases at V and 4 bases at J, with 12 bases between. The DNA of the CDR3 is TGTGCCAGCAGTCCACAGGACAGAAATCAGCCCCAGCATTTT. It specifies CASSPQDRNQPQHF.

The sample holds a few counts of this clonotype. The CDR3 DNA reads as TGTGCCAGCTCACGCGGGGGGGTCTATGGCTACACCTTC. It codes for CASSRGGVYGYTF. This chain uses TRBV18 with TRBJ1-2, with D possibly TRBD1 on 5 matching bases. Germline V gives CDR1 KGHSH, CDR2 LQKENI. With 4 bases removed from V and 4 bases from J, the gap between germline ends came to 10 bases. The CDR3 runs 13 residues.

This chain connects TRBV6-1 to TRBJ1-1, with 8 nucleotides matching TRBD1. V was pared by 6 bases and J by 2 bases, with 11 bases of the junction left unmatched. The germline V gene encodes CDR1 MNHNS and CDR2 SASEGT. This CDR3 has 16 amino acids. Here the CDR3 DNA reads TGTGCCAGCAGAATCCCATGGGACAGGAAAAACACTGAAGCTTTCTTT. It is translated as CASRIPWDRKNTEAFF.

This clonotype came up a few times. V gene TRBV24-1 combines with J gene TRBJ2-3, with no clear D. CDR1 and CDR2 from the germline V gene are KGHDR and SFDVKD. Trimming took 5 bases from V and 2 from J, leaving 10 bases between them. This CDR3 is built from 14 residues. The CDR3 DNA is TGTGCCACCAGTGCGTCACAAAACACAGATACGCAGTATTTT. It encodes CATSASQNTDTQYF.

This clonotype was detected a few times. The chain recombines TRBV15 with TRBJ2-5; unclear D gene. V was trimmed by 5 bases and J by 5 bases, leaving 21 bases between them. Looked up from germline, CDR1 is LNHNV and CDR2 is YYDKDF (reference sequence). The CDR3 runs to 16 residues. The CDR3 DNA follows: TGTGCCACCAGCGCACGAGTGACAAGTAAAGGGGAGACCCAGTACTTC. Protein product: CATSARVTSKGETQYF.

The rearrangement uses TRBV5-1 and TRBJ1-6, with unresolved D. CDR1 is SGHRS, CDR2 YFSETQ, per germline. The V end was cut by 0 bases, the J end by 7 bases, with 8 bases between. CDR3 length equals 14 residues. CDR3 protein: CASSLDGPNSPLHF. The CDR3, as DNA: TGCGCCAGCAGCTTGGACGGGCCGAATTCACCCCTCCACTTT.

A remark on this clonotype: At one of its ends the junction is not consistent with the germline gene, which may arise from a read error. The chain carries TRBV7-7 and TRBJ2-5; 8 nucleotides agree with TRBD1. The CDR3 loop spans 14 amino acids. Germline CDR1 and CDR2: SSHAT and FNYEAQ (reference sequence). The CDR3 region has the DNA TGTGCTAGCAGCTCGTGGACAGGGACGGAGACCCAGTACTTC. It encodes CASSSWTGTETQYF.

This clonotype occurred a few times. The rearrangement links TRBV3-1 to TRBJ2-1, with D hard to call. CDR1 is LGHDT and CDR2 is YNNKEL in the germline V gene (reference sequence). The ends were cut back, 1 base at V and 5 bases at J, with 9 bases in the middle. This CDR3 has 14 amino acids. The CDR3 spells CASSQAGNNNEQFF. The CDR3 nucleotides are TGTGCCAGCAGCCAAGCTGGGAACAACAATGAGCAGTTCTTC.

This clonotype was observed a handful of times. J is TRBJ2-1 and V is TRBV28; TRBD2 matches 8 bases. Losses at the gene ends were 6 bases for V and 4 bases for J; bases not matched to a gene: 11. Germline CDR1 is MDHEN and CDR2 is SYDVKM. The CDR3 length is 16 residues. CDR3 DNA: TGTGCCAGCAGATTAACGAGCGGGAGCGGGTACAATGAGCAGTTCTTC. Its protein is CASRLTSGSGYNEQFF.

The gene calls are TRBV4-3 and TRBJ2-1; D may be TRBD1 (6 bases). V dropped 0 bases and J dropped 9 bases, with 9 bases sitting between them. The germline CDR1 and CDR2 sequences are LGHNA and YSLEER. The CDR3 is 13 residues long. CDR3 coding DNA: TGCGCCAGCAGCCAAGAAACAGGGACTGAGCAGTTCTTC. Translation gives CASSQETGTEQFF.

This clonotype was observed a few times. In nucleotides, the CDR3 is TGCGCCAGCAGCCAAGAGGCGGGACAGGGGTATGGCTACACCTTC. It is translated as CASSQEAGQGYGYTF. The rearrangement uses TRBV4-1 and TRBJ1-2; 10 bases line up with TRBD1. The CDR3 totals 15 residues. V shed 0 bases, J shed 5 bases, and the junction held 3 bases outside the gene matches. Germline values: CDR1 MGHRA, CDR2 YSYEKL.

Comments on this clonotype: A much larger clone lies one base from this, so it may be a read error. The chain uses TRBV9 and TRBJ1-1; D gene ambiguous. CDR3 length equals 14 residues. Trimming took 0 bases from V and 0 from J, leaving 6 bases between them. The V gene's germline CDR1 is SGDLS and CDR2 YYNGEE. In nucleotides, the CDR3 is TGTGCCAGCAGCGTAGGGACGGTGAACACTGAAGCTTTCTTT. Translating it yields CASSVGTVNTEAFF.

The chain carries TRBV4-3 and TRBJ2-5; D may be TRBD1 (6 bases). The V gene's germline CDR1 is LGHNA and CDR2 YSLEER. CDR3 length: 15 residues. Trimming took 2 bases from V and 4 from J, leaving 14 bases between them. CDR3 amino acids: CASSQQGQNGETQYF. CDR3 sequence (DNA): TGCGCCAGCAGCCAACAGGGGCAAAACGGAGAGACCCAGTACTTC.

The gene calls are TRBV28 and TRBJ2-7, with D perhaps assigned TRBD1 or TRBD2 (5 bases each). Trimming took off 1 base at V and 5 bases at J, with 12 bases between the two ends. CDR3 length: 14 residues. Per the germline V gene, CDR1 is MDHEN and CDR2 is SYDVKM. CDR3 sequence reads: CASSLLWDQDEQYF. The CDR3 coding sequence is TGTGCCAGCAGTTTATTGTGGGACCAAGACGAGCAGTACTTC. Complete variable domain (other parts from reference TRBV28 and TRBJ2-7): DVKVTQSSRYLVKRTGEKVFLECVQDMDHENMFWYRQDPGLGLRLIYFSYDVKMKEKGDIPEGYSVSREKKERFSLILESASTNQTSMYLCASSLLWDQDEQYFGPGTRLTVT.

The rearrangement links TRBV3-1 to TRBJ1-2; D is perhaps TRBD1 (5 bases). Germline V lookup: CDR1 LGHDT, CDR2 YNNKEL (reference sequence). The germline V and J ends were trimmed by 3 bases and 4 bases, with 12 bases remaining between them. The CDR3 has 14 residues. In DNA, the CDR3 is TGTGCCAGCAGCCAGGACCCAGGGAGCTATGGCTACACCTTC. This translates into CASSQDPGSYGYTF.

In this sample, this clonotype turned up a few times. The V and J genes are TRBV6-2 or TRBV6-3 and TRBJ2-7, with D perhaps matching TRBD1 or TRBD2 (6 bases each). V lost 2 bases, J lost 0 bases, and 17 bases lay in between. Germline assignment: CDR1 MNHEY and CDR2 SVGEGT. CDR3 length equals 17 residues. In nucleotides, the CDR3 is TGTGCCAGCAGTTACGTTTCCGGGGGCTTCAGCTCCTACGAGCAGTACTTC. Protein product: CASSYVSGGFSSYEQYF.

This clonotype was seen more than once but under ten times. The V call is TRBV12-3 or TRBV12-4, the J call TRBJ2-7; 7 positions agree with TRBD2. The J segment lost 2 bases and the V segment lost 1 base, leaving 5 bases of the junction unmatched. The CDR3 spans 15 residues. This chain's CDR3 is CASSLGGRGTYEQYF. The CDR3 DNA reads TGTGCCAGCAGTTTAGGTGGGAGGGGCACCTACGAGCAGTACTTC.